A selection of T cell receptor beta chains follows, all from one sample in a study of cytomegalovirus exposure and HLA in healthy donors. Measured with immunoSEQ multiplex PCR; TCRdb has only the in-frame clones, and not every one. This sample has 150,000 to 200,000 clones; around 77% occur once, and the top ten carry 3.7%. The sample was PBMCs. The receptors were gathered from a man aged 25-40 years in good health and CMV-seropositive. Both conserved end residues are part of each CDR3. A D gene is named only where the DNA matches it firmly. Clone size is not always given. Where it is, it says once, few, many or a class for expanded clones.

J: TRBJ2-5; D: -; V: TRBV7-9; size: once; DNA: TGTGCCAGCAGCTTAGCAGAAATAGGGGTCAGGAAGACCCAGTACTTC; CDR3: CASSLAEIGVRKTQYF
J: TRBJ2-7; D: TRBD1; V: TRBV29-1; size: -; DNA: TGCAGCGTCTTGGGACAGGGGTCCTCCTACGAGCAGTACTTC; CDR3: CSVLGQGSSYEQYF
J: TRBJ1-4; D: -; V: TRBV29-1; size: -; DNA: TGCAGCGTGGAACGGGGTACTAATGAAAAACTGTTTTTT; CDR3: CSVERGTNEKLFF
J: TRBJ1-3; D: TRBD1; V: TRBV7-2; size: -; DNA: TGTGCCAGCAGCTTACGCGGACAGGGAGGAAACACCATATATTTT; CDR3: CASSLRGQGGNTIYF
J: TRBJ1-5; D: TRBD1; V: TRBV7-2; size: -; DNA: TGTGCCAGCAGCTTTGACAGGGTGGGACAGCCCCAGCATTTT; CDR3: CASSFDRVGQPQHF
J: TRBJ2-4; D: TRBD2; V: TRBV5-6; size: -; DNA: TGTGCCAGCAGCTTGATTGGACTAGCGGGGAAAAACATTCAGTACTTC; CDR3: CASSLIGLAGKNIQYF
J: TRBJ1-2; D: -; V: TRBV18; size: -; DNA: TGTGCCAGCTCACCAGACACTTACTATGGCTACACCTTC; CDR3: CASSPDTYYGYTF
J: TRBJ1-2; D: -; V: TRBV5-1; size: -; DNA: TGCGCCAGCAGCTACGGGTCTTCGGATGGCTACACCTTC; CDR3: CASSYGSSDGYTF
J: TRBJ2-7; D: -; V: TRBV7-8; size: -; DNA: TGTGCCAGCAGCTCTCGTCAGGGTGTGGAGCAGTACTTC; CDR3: CASSSRQGVEQYF
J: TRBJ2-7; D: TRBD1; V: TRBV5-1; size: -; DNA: TGCGCCAGCAGGGCCGGGACAGGGCCCTCAAAGCAGTACTTC; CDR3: CASRAGTGPSKQYF
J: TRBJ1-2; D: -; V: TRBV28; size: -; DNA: TGTGCCAGCACACAGGGCAACTATGGCTACACCTTC; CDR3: CASTQGNYGYTF
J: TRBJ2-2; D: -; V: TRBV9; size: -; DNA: TGTGCCAGCAGCGTAGGGACAGTAAACACCGGGGAGCTGTTTTTT; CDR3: CASSVGTVNTGELFF
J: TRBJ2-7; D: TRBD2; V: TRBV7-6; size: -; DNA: TGTGCCAGCAGCTTAGCGCGTTTCGGGGGGGACTACGAGCAGTACTTC; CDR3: CASSLARFGGDYEQYF
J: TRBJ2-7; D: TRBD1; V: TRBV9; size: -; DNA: TGTGCCAGCAGCGTTGAGACAGGGCCCCACGAGCAGTACTTC; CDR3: CASSVETGPHEQYF
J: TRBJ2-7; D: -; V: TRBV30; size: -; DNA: TGTGCCTGGAGTTTTGAAGGGGGGGGTGAGCAGTACTTC; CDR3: CAWSFEGGGEQYF
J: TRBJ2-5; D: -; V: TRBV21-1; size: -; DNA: TGTGCCAGCAGCAGTACCGGGACTCACCCTGGGAAGACCCAGTACTTC; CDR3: CASSSTGTHPGKTQYF
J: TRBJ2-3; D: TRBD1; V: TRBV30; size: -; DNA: TGTGCCTGTAAGCCCGGGACAGGGGTAAATACGCAGTATTTT; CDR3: CACKPGTGVNTQYF
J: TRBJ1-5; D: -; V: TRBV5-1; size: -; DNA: TGCGCCAGCAGCTTGGCCGTTAATCAGCCCCAGCATTTT; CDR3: CASSLAVNQPQHF
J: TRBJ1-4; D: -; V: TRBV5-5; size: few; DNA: TGTGCCAGCAGCTTGGCGTGGCAGTCCTTTAATGAAAAACTGTTTTTT; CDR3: CASSLAWQSFNEKLFF
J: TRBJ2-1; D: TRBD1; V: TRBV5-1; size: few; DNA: TGCGCCAGCAGGCCGGGGACAGGGGGCACCAATGAGCAGTTCTTC; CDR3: CASRPGTGGTNEQFF
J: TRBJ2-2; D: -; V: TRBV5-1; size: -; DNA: TGCGCCAGCAGCTTGTTCCCAGGCCTGACGAACACCGGGGAGCTGTTTTTT; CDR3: CASSLFPGLTNTGELFF
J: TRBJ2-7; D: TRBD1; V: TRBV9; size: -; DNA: TGTGCCAGCAGCACCGGACAGGGTGGATACGAGCAGTACTTC; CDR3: CASSTGQGGYEQYF
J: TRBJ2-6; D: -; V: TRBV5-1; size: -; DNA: TGCGCCAGCAGCTTGGTTGGCAGATCCTCTGGGGCCAACGTCCTGACTTTC; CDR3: CASSLVGRSSGANVLTF
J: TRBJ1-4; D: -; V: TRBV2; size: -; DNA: TGTGCCAGCAGTCAGGTTTTAGATGAAAAACTGTTTTTT; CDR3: CASSQVLDEKLFF
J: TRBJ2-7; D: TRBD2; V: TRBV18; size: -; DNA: TGTGCCAGCTCACCGACTAGCGGGGTTCTGTACGAGCAGTACTTC; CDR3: CASSPTSGVLYEQYF
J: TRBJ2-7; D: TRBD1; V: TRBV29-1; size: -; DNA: TGCAGCGTTGATGAGGACAGGGGCTACGAGCAGTACTTC; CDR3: CSVDEDRGYEQYF
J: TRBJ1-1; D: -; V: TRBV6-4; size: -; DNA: TGTGCCAGCAGTGCGGTTGGTGCGAACACTGAAGCTTTCTTT; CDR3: CASSAVGANTEAFF
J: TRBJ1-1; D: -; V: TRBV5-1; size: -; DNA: TGCGCCAGCAGCTTGGCCCCGTCTAACACTGAAGCTTTCTTT; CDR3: CASSLAPSNTEAFF
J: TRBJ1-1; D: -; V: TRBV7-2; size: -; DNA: TGTGCCAGCAGCTTAGACAGGGCTTGGACTGAAGCTTTCTTT; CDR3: CASSLDRAWTEAFF
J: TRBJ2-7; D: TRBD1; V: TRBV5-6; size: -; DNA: TGTGCCAGCAGAGGACAGGGCTCCTACGAGCAGTACTTC; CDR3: CASRGQGSYEQYF
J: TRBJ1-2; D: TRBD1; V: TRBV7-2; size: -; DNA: TGTGCCAGCAGCCAACCACAGGGGGCTGATGGCTACACCTTC; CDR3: CASSQPQGADGYTF
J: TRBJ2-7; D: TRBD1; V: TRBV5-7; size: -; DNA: TGTGCCAGCAGCATGTACCCCGGGACAGGGGGTAACTACGAGCAGTACTTC; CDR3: CASSMYPGTGGNYEQYF
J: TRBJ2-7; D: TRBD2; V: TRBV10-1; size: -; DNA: TGCGCCAGCAGTGAATCGCTAGCGGGGGCGTTCTACGAGCAGTACTTC; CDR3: CASSESLAGAFYEQYF
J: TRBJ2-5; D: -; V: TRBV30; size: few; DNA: TGTGCCTGGAGTCGCCCCGGGAACGGCGGGAAGACCCAGTACTTC; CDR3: CAWSRPGNGGKTQYF
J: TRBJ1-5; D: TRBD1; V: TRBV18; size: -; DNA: TGTGCCAGCTCACCAAGCACCGGGACAGGGTACAATCAGCCCCAGCATTTT; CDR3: CASSPSTGTGYNQPQHF
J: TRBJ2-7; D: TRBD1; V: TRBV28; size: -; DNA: TGTGCCAGCAGACAGGGGGCCTACGAGCAGTACTTC; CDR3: CASRQGAYEQYF
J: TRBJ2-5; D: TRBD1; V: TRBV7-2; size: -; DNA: TGTGCCAGCAGCTTAATAACAGGGGGCAGGGAGACCCAGTACTTC; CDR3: CASSLITGGRETQYF
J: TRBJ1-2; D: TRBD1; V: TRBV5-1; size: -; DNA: TGCGCCAGCAGCAGAGGTCAGGGGGCGCAAAACTATGGCTACACCTTC; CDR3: CASSRGQGAQNYGYTF
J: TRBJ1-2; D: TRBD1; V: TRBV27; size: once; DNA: TGTGCCAGCAGTTTAGCCAGGGGGCGAGGCTACACCTTC; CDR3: CASSLARGRGYTF
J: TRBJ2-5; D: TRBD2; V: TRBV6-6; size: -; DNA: TGTGCCAGCAGTTTCCGAGCGGGGGGGTTTGAGTACTTC; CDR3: CASSFRAGGFEYF
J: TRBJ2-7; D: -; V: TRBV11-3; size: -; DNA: TGTGCCAGCAGCTTTGACAGAGCCTACGAGCAGTACTTC; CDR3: CASSFDRAYEQYF